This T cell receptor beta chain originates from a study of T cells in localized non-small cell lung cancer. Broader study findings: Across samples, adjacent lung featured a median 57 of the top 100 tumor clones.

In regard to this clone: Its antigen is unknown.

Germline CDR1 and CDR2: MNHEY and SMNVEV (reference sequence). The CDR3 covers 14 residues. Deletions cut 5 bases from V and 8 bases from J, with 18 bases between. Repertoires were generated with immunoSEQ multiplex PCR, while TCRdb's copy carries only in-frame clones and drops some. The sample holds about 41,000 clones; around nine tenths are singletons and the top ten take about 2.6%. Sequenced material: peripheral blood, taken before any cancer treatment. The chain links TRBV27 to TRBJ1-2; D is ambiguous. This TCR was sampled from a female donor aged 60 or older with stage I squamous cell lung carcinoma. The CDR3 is CASSPGGIPEGYTF. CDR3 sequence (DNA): TGTGCCAGCAGTCCAGGCGGCATCCCTGAGGGCTACACCTTC.